What follows is one T cell receptor beta chain and its context. This clone was observed a handful of times. The antigen it binds to is not known. Nothing much larger sits one base from this clone, and base qualities are not available. These data originate in a study of shared clonotypes between healthy human individuals (dated by TCRdb to 2018 to 2021). Study-level background: A couple of women and a few men aged 18 to 49 years were included in the cohort. For each donor, three plates each were used for CD4 naive and CD4 memory, two plates were used for CD8 naive, and one plate was used for CD8 memory. To estimate repertoire size and how much clonotype sharing occurs between individuals, the study deeply sequenced the blood TCR repertoires of roughly 5 healthy adults. To increase sequencing depth and limit assay-specific biases, TCR repertoire library preparation and sequencing were carried out by different laboratories using diverse techniques. Each donor's leukapheresis produced roughly between about 0.9 and 9.5 billion PBMCs.

What the authors observed across the whole study: Sharing across four donors was observed for about 4.8% of naive CD4, 3.5% of naive CD8, roughly 2.4% of memory CD4, and around 0.4% of memory CD8 clonotypes. Even with the large sequencing depth, rarefaction of the sorted-subset datasets indicated that sequencing was incomplete. Sampling was limited to blood, and TCR repertoires in tissue likely differ from TCR repertoires in blood. Pairwise subsampling led to the expectation that sequencing depth would affect the degree of clonotype sharing among donors. Higher generation probabilities were observed for clonotypes shared by all four sorted-subset donors than for non-shared clonotypes. The small number of donors limited the genetic and exposure-history diversity represented. Naive subsets generally had larger estimated clonotype richness than memory subsets did.

Using the deep immunoSEQ assay, TCR CDR3 regions were amplified from genomic DNA by multiplex PCR. Extracted genomic DNA from each cell subset was distributed evenly across all wells of several immunoSEQ 96-well plates, and each plate was treated as a replicate. For sorted subsets, approximately 200 ng of genomic DNA, equivalent to around 29,000 T cell genomes, went into each replicate PCR. The purified libraries were quantified using a Qubit 3.0 fluorometer, sized with a Bioanalyzer 2100, and then quantified again using the KAPA Library Quantification kit. Every immunoSEQ 96-well plate was sequenced on a dedicated single-read 150-cycle Illumina NextSeq 550 flow cell. From the authors' description of their analysis: Because the immunoSEQ output held only junctional sequences and lacked quality scores, the filtering could not match the filtering applied to full-length reads. To assign V/J genes and CDR3, sequences were annotated against IMGT germline references using PyIR, a Python wrapper for IgBLAST v1.9. Reads were removed for weak V/J assignments (E-value above 1e-6), missing CDR3, stop codons, out-of-frame junctions, or ambiguous translated residues. V3J clonotypes were defined by identical inferred V gene, J gene, and CDR3 amino acid sequence. Percentage overlap between repertoires was calculated by dividing the number of shared unique clonotypes by the size of the smaller repertoire. RTK rarefaction, the Chao1 estimator, and Recon v2.1 estimates of unobserved clonotypes were used to assess repertoire richness. OLGA was used to compute generation probabilities for all TCRbeta clonotypes that the gDNA method yielded from a handful of donors. Held by TCRdb, this immuneACCESS table contains in-frame sequences only and omits some clones. Under half of the omission traces to an unresolved V gene where checked; the cause of the rest is unknown. For V, J and clone size, that table is used; D and trimming come from the DNA. Within this sample are about 1 million clones, with around 74% of them counted one time only. In total, the top ten clones hold 1.4% to 1.5% of the sample.

The CDR3 spans 13 residues, from the cysteine through the phenylalanine. The kept DNA is CDR3 alone, 39 bases in frame from the first base. From a lookup of the germline V gene (reference sequence), CDR1 and CDR2 are SEHNR and FQNEAQ. V was cut back by 3 bases and J by 13 bases, leaving a gap of 19 bases between them. Donors were healthy HIV-negative adults with no recently reported acute infections or vaccinations. All donors were Caucasian adults living in Nashville, Tennessee, USA. CD4+ T cells were enriched by magnetic negative selection; naive cells were then positively selected on CD45RA, and the negative fraction formed the memory subset. After blood collection by leukapheresis, PBMCs were isolated using Ficoll-Histopaque density gradient centrifugation and then cryopreserved in the vapor phase of liquid nitrogen. Purity and quantity of every magnetically sorted T cell population were checked by analytical flow cytometry. Genomic DNA was isolated from each sorted fraction and quantified by UV absorbance on a Nanodrop 2000c.

Sequences were obtained from memory CD4+ T cells sorted from blood. What this sample's cell subset or site label stands for: CD45RA-negative fraction. The receptor's source is a man between 18 and 29 years old in good health. The V and J genes are TRBV7-9 and TRBJ2-7; 5 matching bases give a weak D call of TRBD1. This receptor has the CDR3 CASSFPSDDSNYF. The DNA sequence is given as TGTGCCAGCAGCTTCCCCTCCGATGACAGCAATTACTTC.